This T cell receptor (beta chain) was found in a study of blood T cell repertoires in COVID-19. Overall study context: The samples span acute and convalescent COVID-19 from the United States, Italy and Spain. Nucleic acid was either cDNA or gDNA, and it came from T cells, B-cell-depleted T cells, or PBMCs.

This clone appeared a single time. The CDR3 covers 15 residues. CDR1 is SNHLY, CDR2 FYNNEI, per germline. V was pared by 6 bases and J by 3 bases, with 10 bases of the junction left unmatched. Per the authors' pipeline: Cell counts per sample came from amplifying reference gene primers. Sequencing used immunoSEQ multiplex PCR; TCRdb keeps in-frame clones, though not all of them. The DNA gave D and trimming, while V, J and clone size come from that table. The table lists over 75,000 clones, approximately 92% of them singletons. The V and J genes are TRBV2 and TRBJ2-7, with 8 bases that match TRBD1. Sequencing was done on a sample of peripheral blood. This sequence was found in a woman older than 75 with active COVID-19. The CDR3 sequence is CASRAGQGSFYEQYF. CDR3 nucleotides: TGTGCCAGCAGAGCTGGACAGGGTTCTTTCTACGAGCAGTACTTC.